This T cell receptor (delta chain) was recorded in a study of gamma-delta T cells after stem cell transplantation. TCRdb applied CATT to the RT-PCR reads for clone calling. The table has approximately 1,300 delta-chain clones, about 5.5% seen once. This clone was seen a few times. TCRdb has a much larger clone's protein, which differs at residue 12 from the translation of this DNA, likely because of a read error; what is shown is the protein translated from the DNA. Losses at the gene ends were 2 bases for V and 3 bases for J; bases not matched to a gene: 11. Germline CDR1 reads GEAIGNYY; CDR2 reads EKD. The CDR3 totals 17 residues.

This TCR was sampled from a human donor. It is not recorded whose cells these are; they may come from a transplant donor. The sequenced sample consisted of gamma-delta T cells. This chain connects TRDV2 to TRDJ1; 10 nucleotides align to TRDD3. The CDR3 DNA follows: TGTGCCTGTGACAAACTTACTGGGGGATTCTACGCCGATAAACTCATCTTT. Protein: CACDKLTGGFYADKLIF.